This TCR beta chain emerged from a study of shared clonotypes between healthy human individuals. Details on this clone: Its antigen remains unidentified. The same CDR3 can be traced to other DNA sequences in this sample.

General study points: Compared with clonotypes that all four donors shared, non-shared clonotypes had lower generation probabilities.

The ends were cut back, 5 bases at V and 1 base at J, with 8 bases in the middle. Germline V gene lookup returns CDR1 LNHDA and CDR2 SQIVND (reference sequence). The CDR3 contains 13 residues. The donor population consisted of healthy HIV-negative adults with no recent acute infections or vaccinations. In the study's own analysis: ImmunoSEQ sequences covered only the junction and lacked quality scores; filtering therefore differed. Method: immunoSEQ multiplex PCR; TCRdb's copy keeps in-frame clones and lacks some. That table furnishes V, J and clone size, whereas the DNA furnished D and trimming. The repertoire has approximately 530,000 clones, 95% to 96% of them found once; the top ten carry about 0.067%.

The chain has TRBV19 and TRBJ1-1, with D perhaps matching TRBD1 (5 bases). This TCR came from a woman aged 30 to 39 in good health. The source material was naive CD4+ T cells sorted from blood. Subset indicated: CD45RA+ positively selected. The CDR3 region has the DNA TGTGCCAGTAGTTCCACAGGGAACACTGAAGCTTTCTTT. It encodes CASSSTGNTEAFF.